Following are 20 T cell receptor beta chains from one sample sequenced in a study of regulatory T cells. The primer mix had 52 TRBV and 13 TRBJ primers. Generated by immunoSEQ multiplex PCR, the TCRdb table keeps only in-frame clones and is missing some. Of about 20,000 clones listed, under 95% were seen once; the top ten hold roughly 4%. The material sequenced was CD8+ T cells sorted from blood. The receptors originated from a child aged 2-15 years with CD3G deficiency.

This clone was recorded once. The CDR3 nucleotides are TGTGCCAGTAGTAGTACCGGGAGAGGGACAGATACGCAGTATTTT. Protein product: CASSSTGRGTDTQYF. This chain links TRBV19 with TRBJ2-3, with D possibly matching TRBD2 (6 bases). The V end lost 4 bases, the J end lost 3 bases, and 14 bases lay between the germline ends. Per the germline V gene, CDR1 is LNHDA and CDR2 is SQIVND (reference sequence). The CDR3 has 15 amino acids.

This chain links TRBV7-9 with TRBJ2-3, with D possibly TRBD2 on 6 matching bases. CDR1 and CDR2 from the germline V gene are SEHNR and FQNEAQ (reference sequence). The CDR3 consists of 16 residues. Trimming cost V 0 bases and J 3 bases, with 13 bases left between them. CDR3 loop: CASSLAAAGLTDTQYF. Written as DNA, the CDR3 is TGTGCCAGCAGCTTAGCGGCGGCAGGACTAACAGATACGCAGTATTTT.

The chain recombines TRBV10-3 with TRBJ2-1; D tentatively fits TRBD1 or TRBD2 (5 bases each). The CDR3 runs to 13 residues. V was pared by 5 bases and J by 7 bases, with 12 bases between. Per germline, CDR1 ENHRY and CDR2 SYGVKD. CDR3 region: CAISLGPQNEQFF. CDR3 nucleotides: TGTGCCATCAGTCTGGGACCCCAGAATGAGCAGTTCTTC.

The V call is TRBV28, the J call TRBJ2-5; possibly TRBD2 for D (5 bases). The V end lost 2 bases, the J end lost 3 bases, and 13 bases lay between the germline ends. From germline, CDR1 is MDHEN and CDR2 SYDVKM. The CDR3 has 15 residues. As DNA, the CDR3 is TGTGCCAGCAGTTTAAACCTAGCTGACAAAGAGACCCAGTACTTC. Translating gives CASSLNLADKETQYF.

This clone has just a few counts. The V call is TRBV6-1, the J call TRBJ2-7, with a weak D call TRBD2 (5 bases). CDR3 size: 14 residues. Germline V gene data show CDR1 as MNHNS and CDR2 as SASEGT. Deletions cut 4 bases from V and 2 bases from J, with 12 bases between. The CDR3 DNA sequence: TGTGCCAGCAGTGCGTCCGGGAACCCCTACGAGCAGTACTTC. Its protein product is CASSASGNPYEQYF.

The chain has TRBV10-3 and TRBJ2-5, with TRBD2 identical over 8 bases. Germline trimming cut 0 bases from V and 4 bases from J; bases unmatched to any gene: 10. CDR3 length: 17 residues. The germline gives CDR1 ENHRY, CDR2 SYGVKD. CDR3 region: CAISESLRLAGPETQYF. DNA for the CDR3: TGTGCCATCAGTGAGTCTCTACGGCTAGCGGGCCCAGAGACCCAGTACTTC.

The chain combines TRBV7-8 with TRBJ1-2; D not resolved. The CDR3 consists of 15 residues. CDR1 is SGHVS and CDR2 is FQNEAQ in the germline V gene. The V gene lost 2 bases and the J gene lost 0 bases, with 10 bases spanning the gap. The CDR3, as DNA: TGTGCCAGCAGCTTAAGTCCGGATTCTAACTATGGCTACACCTTC. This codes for CASSLSPDSNYGYTF. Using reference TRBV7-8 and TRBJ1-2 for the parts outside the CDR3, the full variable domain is GAGVSQSPRYKVAKRGQDVALRCDPISGHVSLFWYQQALGQGPEFLTYFQNEAQLDKSGLPSDRFFAERPEGSVSTLKIQRTQQEDSAVYLCASSLSPDSNYGYTFGSGTRLTVV.

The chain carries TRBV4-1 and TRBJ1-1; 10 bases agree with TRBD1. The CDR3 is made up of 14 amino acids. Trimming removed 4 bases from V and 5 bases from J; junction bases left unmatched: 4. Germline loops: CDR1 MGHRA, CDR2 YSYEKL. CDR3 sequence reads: CASSPGQGRTEAFF. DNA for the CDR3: TGCGCCAGCAGCCCGGGACAGGGGAGGACTGAAGCTTTCTTT.

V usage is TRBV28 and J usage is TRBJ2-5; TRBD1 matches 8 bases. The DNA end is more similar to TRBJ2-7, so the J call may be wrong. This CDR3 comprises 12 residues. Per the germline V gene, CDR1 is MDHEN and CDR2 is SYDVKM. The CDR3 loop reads CASSRGQAEQYF. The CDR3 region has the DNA TGTGCCAGCAGCAGGGGGCAGGCCGAGCAGTACTTC.

The CDR3 DNA is TGCGCCAGCGGGGGTTCGCGCACCGGGGAGCTGTTTTTT. It encodes CASGGSRTGELFF. The chain links TRBV10-2 to TRBJ2-2; D is possibly TRBD1 or TRBD2 (5 bases each). CDR1 is WSHSY, CDR2 SAAADI, per germline. The CDR3 length is 13 residues. V lost 8 bases to trimming and J lost 4 bases, with 11 bases between them.

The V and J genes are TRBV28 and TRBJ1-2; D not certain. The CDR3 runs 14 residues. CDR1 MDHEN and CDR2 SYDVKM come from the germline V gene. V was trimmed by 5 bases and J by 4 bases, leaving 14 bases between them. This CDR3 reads CASSPPPGSYGYTF. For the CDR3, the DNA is TGTGCCAGCAGTCCTCCGCCAGGCTCCTATGGCTACACCTTC.

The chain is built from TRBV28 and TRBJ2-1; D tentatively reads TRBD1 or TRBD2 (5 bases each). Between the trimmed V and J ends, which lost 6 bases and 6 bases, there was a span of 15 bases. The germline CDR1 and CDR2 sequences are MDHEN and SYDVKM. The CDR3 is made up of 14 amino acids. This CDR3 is CASSLPGPSNEQFF. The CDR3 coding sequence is TGTGCCAGCAGCCTGCCGGGACCCTCCAATGAGCAGTTCTTC. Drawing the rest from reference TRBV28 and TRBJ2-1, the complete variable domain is DVKVTQSSRYLVKRTGEKVFLECVQDMDHENMFWYRQDPGLGLRLIYFSYDVKMKEKGDIPEGYSVSREKKERFSLILESASTNQTSMYLCASSLPGPSNEQFFGPGTRLTVL.

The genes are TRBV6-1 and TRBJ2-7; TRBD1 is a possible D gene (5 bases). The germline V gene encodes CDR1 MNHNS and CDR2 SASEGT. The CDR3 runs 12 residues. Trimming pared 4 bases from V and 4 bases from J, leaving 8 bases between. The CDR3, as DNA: TGTGCCAGCAGTGTAGACAGTTACGAGCAGTACTTC. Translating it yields CASSVDSYEQYF.

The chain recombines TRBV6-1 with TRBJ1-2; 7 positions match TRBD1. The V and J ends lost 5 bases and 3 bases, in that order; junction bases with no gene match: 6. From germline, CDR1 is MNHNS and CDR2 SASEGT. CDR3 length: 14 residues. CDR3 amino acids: CASSKIQGDYGYTF. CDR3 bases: TGTGCCAGCAGTAAAATCCAGGGGGACTATGGCTACACCTTC.

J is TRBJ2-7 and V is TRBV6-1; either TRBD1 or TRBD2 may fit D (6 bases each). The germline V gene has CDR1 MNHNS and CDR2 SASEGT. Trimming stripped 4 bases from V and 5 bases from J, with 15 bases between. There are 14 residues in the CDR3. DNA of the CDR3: TGTGCCAGCAGTGTAGGGGGGATGGTCCACGAGCAGTACTTC. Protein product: CASSVGGMVHEQYF.

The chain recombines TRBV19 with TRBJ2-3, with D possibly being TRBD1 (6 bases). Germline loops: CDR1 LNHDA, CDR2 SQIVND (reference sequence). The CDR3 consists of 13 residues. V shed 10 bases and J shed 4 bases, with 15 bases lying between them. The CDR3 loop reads CATPQGAADTQYF. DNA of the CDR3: TGTGCCACTCCACAGGGAGCGGCAGATACGCAGTATTTT.

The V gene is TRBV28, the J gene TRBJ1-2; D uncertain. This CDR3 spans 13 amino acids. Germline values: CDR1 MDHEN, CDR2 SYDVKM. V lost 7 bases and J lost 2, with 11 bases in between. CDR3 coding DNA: TGTGCCAGCACCCGGACGGTAAACTATGGCTACACCTTC. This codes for CASTRTVNYGYTF.

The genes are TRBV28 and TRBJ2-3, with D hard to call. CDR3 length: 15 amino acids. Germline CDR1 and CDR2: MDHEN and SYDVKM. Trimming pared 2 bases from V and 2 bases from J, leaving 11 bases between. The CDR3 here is CASSLELSHTDTQYF. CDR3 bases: TGTGCCAGCAGTTTAGAGCTTTCCCACACAGATACGCAGTATTTT.

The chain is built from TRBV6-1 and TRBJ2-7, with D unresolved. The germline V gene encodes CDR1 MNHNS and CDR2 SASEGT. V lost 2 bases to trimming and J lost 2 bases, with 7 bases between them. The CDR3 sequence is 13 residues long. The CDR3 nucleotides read TGTGCCAGCAGTGAAACAGCTACCTACGAGCAGTACTTC. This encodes CASSETATYEQYF.

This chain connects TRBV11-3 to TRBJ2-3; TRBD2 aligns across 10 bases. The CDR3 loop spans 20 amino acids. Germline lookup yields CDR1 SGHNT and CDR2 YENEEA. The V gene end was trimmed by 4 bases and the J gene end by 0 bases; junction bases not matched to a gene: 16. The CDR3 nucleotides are TGTGCCAGCAGCTCCCAAGATGTCCGGACTAGCGGCACTAGCACAGATACGCAGTATTTT. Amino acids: CASSSQDVRTSGTSTDTQYF.